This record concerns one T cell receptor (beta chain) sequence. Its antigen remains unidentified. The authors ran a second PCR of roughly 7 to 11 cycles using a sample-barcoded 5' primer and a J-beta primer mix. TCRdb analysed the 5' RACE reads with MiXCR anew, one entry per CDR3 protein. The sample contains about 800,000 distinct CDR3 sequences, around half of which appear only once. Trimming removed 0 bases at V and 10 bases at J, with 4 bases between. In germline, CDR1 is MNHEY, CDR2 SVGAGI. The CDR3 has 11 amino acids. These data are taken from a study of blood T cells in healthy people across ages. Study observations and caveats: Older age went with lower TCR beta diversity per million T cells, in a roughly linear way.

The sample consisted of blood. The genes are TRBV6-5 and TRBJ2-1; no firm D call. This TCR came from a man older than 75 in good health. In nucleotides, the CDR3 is TGTGCCAGCAGTTACTCCCGGGAGCAGTTCTTC. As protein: CASSYSREQFF.